This T cell receptor (beta chain) was captured by sequencing in a study of T cells in localized non-small cell lung cancer. General observations from the study: Turning up in adjacent lung were a median approximately 60 of the top 100 tumor clones. Overall survival was longer when the density of T cells in the blood was higher. Heterogeneity cannot be ruled out, as sequencing used one tumor region only. Peak T cell clonality was found in uninvolved adjacent lung, exceeding tumor.

Profiling relied on immunoSEQ multiplex PCR, and the TCRdb table lists in-frame clones only, not all of them. The table has 25,000 to 30,000 clones, about 90% seen once; the top ten hold around 2.8%. The V and J ends lost 3 bases and 2 bases, in that order; junction bases with no gene match: 2. CDR1 and CDR2 from the germline V gene are SGHAT and FQNNGV. This CDR3 contains 14 residues. The count of this clone is one. What it binds is not known. This clonotype was obtained from a woman between 18 and 50 years old with stage I lung adenocarcinoma. Sequencing was performed on peripheral blood, taken before any cancer treatment. The V call is TRBV11-2, the J call TRBJ2-7; 9 bases are a match to TRBD1. The CDR3 reads CASSFNRGPYEQYF. DNA for the CDR3: TGTGCCAGCAGCTTTAACAGGGGGCCCTACGAGCAGTACTTC.